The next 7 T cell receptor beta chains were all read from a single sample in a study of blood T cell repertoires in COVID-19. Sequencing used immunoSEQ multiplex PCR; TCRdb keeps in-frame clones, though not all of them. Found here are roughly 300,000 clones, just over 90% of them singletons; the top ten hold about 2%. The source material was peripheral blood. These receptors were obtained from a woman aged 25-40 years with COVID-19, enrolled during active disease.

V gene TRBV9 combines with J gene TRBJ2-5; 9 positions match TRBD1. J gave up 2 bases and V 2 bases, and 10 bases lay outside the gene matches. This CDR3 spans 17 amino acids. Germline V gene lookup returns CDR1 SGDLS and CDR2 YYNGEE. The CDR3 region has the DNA TGTGCCAGCAGCGTGGGACAGGGCGGAGGTGGGCAAGAGACCCAGTACTTC. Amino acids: CASSVGQGGGGQETQYF.

CDR3 sequence (DNA): TGTGCCAGCAGCCCGATTCGGGGGGGGAATTCACCCCTCCACTTT. This translates into CASSPIRGGNSPLHF. This chain uses TRBV7-8 with TRBJ1-6; D might be TRBD1 (5 bases). Per germline, CDR1 SGHVS and CDR2 FQNEAQ. The CDR3 is 15 residues long. Trimming left V 5 bases short and J 7 bases short, with 15 bases between.

Here the CDR3 reads CASSYRTQATDTQYF. CDR3 in DNA: TGTGCCAGCAGTTACAGGACACAGGCCACAGATACGCAGTATTTT. This chain joins TRBV6-5 and TRBJ2-3; a possible D gene is TRBD1 (5 bases). With 2 bases removed from V and 2 bases from J, the gap between germline ends came to 11 bases. CDR1 is MNHEY and CDR2 is SVGAGI in the germline V gene. This CDR3 has 15 residues.

The CDR3 bases are TGTGCCAGCAGTCCTTCTCGGACAGGGAGTTCTGGGGCCAACGTCCTGACTTTC. This translates into CASSPSRTGSSGANVLTF. This chain links TRBV6-6 with TRBJ2-6, with TRBD1 identical over 8 bases. This CDR3 region has 18 residues. V was pared by 5 bases and J by 1 base, with 10 bases of the junction left unmatched. The V gene's germline CDR1 is MNHNY and CDR2 SVGAGI (reference sequence).

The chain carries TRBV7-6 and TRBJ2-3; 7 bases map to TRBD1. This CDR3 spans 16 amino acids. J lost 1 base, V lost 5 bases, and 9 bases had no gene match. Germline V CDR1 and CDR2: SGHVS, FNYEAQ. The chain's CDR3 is CASSTQRTGGTDTQYF. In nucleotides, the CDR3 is TGTGCCAGCAGCACTCAGCGGACAGGAGGCACAGATACGCAGTATTTT.

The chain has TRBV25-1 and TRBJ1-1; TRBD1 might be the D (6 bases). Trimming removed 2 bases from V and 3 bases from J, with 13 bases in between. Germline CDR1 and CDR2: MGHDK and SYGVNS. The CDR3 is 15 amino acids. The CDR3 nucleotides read TGTGCCAGCAGTGAACGGCTGACAGGAGACACTGAAGCTTTCTTT. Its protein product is CASSERLTGDTEAFF.

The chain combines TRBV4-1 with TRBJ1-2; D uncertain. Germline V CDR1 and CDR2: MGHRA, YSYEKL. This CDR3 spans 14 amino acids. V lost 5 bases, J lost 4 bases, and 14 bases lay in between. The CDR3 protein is CASSDLEGGYGYTF. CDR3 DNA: TGCGCCAGCAGCGATTTGGAGGGAGGCTATGGCTACACCTTC.